These T cell receptor beta chains were read from a single sample in a study of T cell changes during pregnancy in multiple sclerosis. Profiling relied on immunoSEQ multiplex PCR, and the TCRdb table lists in-frame clones only, not all of them. The sample holds about 22,000 clones, over 80% seen once. The source was CD8+ T cells from peripheral blood mononuclear cells, collected in the third trimester of pregnancy. These receptor sequences come from a female donor with multiple sclerosis, enrolled in a pregnancy study. Each CDR3 is given with its conserved first and last residue. The order of the fields is CDR3 length, clone size, V gene, J gene, D gene, CDR3 protein, CDR3 DNA. A D gene is named only where the DNA matches it firmly. Only some rows state a clone size, as once, few, many or a class for expanded clones.

>17|large|TRBV28|TRBJ2-4|TRBD1
CASSWDPGGQGKDIQYF
TGTGCCAGCAGTTGGGACCCTGGTGGACAGGGAAAAGACATTCAGTACTTC
>12|-|TRBV11-2|TRBJ2-3|-
CASEGGTDTQYF
TGTGCCAGTGAGGGGGGCACAGATACGCAGTATTTT
>14|-|TRBV10-1|TRBJ2-3|TRBD2
CASSGSGSVDTQYF
TGCGCCAGCAGTGGTAGCGGGAGTGTAGATACGCAGTATTTT
>16|-|TRBV4-2|TRBJ1-1|-
CASSQGSYEWNTEAFF
TGTGCCAGCAGCCAAGGAAGTTACGAGTGGAACACTGAAGCTTTCTTT
>14|-|TRBV27|TRBJ1-4|TRBD1
CASRPGTVYEKLFF
TGTGCCAGCAGGCCAGGGACAGTCTATGAAAAACTGTTTTTT
>15|-|TRBV19|TRBJ2-6|-
CASGRSDSGANVLTF
TGTGCCTCCGGCAGGTCCGACTCTGGGGCCAACGTCCTGACTTTC
>14|-|TRBV2|TRBJ1-3|TRBD1
CASKDRGSGNTIYF
TGTGCCAGCAAAGACAGGGGCTCCGGAAACACCATATATTTT
>11|once|TRBV4-1|TRBJ2-1|TRBD2
CASSHASGMFF
TGCGCCAGCAGCCACGCTAGCGGGATGTTCTTC
>17|-|TRBV11-3|TRBJ2-1|TRBD1
CASSKGLTGASYNEQFF
TGTGCCAGCAGCAAAGGTCTGACAGGGGCCTCCTACAATGAGCAGTTCTTC
>14|-|TRBV28|TRBJ2-5|-
CASCHRGGEETQYF
TGTGCCAGCTGCCACAGGGGAGGAGAAGAGACCCAGTACTTC